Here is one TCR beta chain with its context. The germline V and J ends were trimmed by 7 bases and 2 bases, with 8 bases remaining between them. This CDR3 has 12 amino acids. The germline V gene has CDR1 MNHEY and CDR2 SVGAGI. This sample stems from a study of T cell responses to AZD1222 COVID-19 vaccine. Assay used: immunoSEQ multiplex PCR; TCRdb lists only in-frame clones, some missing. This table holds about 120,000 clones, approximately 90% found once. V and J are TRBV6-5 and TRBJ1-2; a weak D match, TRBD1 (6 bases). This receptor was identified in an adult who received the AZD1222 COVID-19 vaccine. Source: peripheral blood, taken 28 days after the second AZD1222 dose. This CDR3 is CASIGQNYGYTF. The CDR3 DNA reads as TGTGCCAGCATAGGACAGAACTATGGCTACACCTTC.